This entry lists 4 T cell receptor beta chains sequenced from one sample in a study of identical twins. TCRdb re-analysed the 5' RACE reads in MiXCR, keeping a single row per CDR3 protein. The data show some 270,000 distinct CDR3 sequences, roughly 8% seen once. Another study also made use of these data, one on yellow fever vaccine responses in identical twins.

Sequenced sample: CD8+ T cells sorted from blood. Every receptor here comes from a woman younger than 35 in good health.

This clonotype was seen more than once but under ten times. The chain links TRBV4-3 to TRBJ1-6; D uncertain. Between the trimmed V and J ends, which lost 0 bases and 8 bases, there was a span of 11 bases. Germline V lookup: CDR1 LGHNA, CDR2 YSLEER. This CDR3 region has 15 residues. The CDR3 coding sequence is TGCGCCAGCAGCCAAGAAACGCAGTTAGATTCACCCCTCCACTTT. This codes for CASSQETQLDSPLHF.

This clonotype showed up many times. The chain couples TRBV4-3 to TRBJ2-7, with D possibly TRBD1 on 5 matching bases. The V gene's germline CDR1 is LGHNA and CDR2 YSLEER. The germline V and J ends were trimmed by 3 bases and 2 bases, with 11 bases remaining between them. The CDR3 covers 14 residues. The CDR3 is CASSQRTGTYEQYF. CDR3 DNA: TGCGCCAGCAGCCAGCGAACAGGTACCTACGAGCAGTACTTC.

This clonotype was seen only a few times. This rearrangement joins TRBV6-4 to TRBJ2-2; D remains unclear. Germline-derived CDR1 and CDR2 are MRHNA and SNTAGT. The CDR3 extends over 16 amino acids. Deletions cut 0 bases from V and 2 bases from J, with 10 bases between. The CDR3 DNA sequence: TGTGCCAGCAGTGACTCAGGCACCTCAAACACCGGGGAGCTGTTTTTT. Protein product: CASSDSGTSNTGELFF.

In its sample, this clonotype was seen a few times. The CDR3 bases are TGTGCCAGCAGTCCGACAGGGACTTTTAGCACAGATACGCAGTATTTT. It yields the protein CASSPTGTFSTDTQYF. V gene TRBV6-1 combines with J gene TRBJ2-3; D is possibly TRBD1 (7 bases). V lost 5 bases to trimming and J lost 0 bases, with 15 bases between them. CDR1 is MNHNS and CDR2 is SASEGT in the germline V gene. The CDR3 runs to 16 residues.